This entry features one TCR beta chain sequence. Its cognate antigen is unknown. The CDR3 is 16 residues long. From germline, CDR1 is SGHVS and CDR2 FQNEAQ. The V end lost 0 bases, the J end lost 6 bases, and 15 bases lay between the germline ends. This specimen comes from a study of T-cell memory formation after mild COVID-19. Across the whole study: Largely, TCR clusters stayed within a single donor. Study findings and constraints: The authors did not confirm SARS-CoV-2 specificity of second-wave clones peaking day 37. Contracting clones localized mainly to CM and EM when CD4+ and mainly to EMRA when CD8+.

Amplification by 5'RACE using constant-segment primers produced TCR alpha and TCR beta cDNA libraries that carried sample barcodes and UMIs. TCRdb fed the 5' RACE reads into MiXCR, producing one record per CDR3 protein. The sample has about 390,000 distinct CDR3 sequences, 16% seen once. This TCR derives from a man younger than 30 who had mild COVID-19 (a few samples of this study predate the infection). Cell type and time point are not known. Source material: PBMCs or a T cell subset sorted from them (not recorded which). The rearrangement uses TRBV7-8 and TRBJ2-1; D gene unclear. The CDR3 bases are TGTGCCAGCAGCTTAGCGCTGGGCAGGTCGGGCAATGAGCAGTTCTTC. It encodes CASSLALGRSGNEQFF.